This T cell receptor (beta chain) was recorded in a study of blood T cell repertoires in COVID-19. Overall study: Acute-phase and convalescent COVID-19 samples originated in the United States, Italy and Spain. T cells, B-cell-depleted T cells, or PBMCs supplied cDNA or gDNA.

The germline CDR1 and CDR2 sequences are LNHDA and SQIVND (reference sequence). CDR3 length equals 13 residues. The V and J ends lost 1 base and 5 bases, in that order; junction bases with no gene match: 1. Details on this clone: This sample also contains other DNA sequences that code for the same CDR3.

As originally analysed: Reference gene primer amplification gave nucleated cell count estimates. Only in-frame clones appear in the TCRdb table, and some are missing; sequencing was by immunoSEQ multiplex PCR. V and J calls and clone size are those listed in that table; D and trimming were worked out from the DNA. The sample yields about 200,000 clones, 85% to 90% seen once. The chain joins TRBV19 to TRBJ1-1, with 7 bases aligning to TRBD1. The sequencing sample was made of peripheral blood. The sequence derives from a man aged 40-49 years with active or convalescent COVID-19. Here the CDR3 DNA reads TGTGCCAGTAGTATAGGCAGGGGGACTGAAGCTTTCTTT. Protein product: CASSIGRGTEAFF.